These 28 T cell receptor beta chains were all obtained from the same sample, sequenced in a study of T cell repertoires in cytomegalovirus infection. TCRdb re-called the reads with MiXCR, one entry per CDR3 protein. This table holds some 500,000 distinct CDR3 sequences, 30% to 35% found once. No antigens are known for them. Material: cultured PBMCs, obtained from culture after CMV antigen stimulation. The receptors originated from a human donor in good health (CMV status not recorded). Some clones in this sample may be carry-over from other donors' samples.

This clonotype has more than one count but fewer than ten. The chain has TRBV6-2 or TRBV6-3 and TRBJ2-7; D may be TRBD1 (6 bases). The CDR3 consists of 14 residues. V was cut by 4 bases and J by 6 bases, with 16 bases left in between. Germline values: CDR1 MNHEY, CDR2 SVGEGT. Here the CDR3 DNA reads TGTGCCAGCAGTTCGACTATGACAGGCGCCGAGCAGTACGTC. This gives the protein CASSSTMTGAEQYV.

This sequence joins TRBV6-5 and TRBJ2-7; 7 nucleotides line up with TRBD2. Germline assignment: CDR1 MNHEY and CDR2 SVGAGI. With 5 bases clipped from V and 2 bases from J, the junction kept 15 bases outside the gene matches. This CDR3 is built from 17 residues. CDR3 in amino acids: CASSRRTGTTYTYEQYF. As DNA, the CDR3 is TGTGCCAGCAGTCGCCGGACCGGGACTACATATACCTACGAGCAGTACTTC.

This sequence joins TRBV29-1 and TRBJ1-1, with 8 bases matching TRBD1. Germline V gives CDR1 SQVTM, CDR2 ANQGSEA. The CDR3 has 16 residues. With 5 bases clipped from V and 5 bases from J, the junction kept 16 bases outside the gene matches. This CDR3 is CSVLVWSGGAETEAFF. As DNA, the CDR3 is TGCAGCGTTCTGGTCTGGTCAGGGGGCGCCGAGACTGAAGCTTTCTTT. Using reference TRBV29-1 and TRBJ1-1 for the parts outside the CDR3, the full variable domain is SAVISQKPSRDICQRGTSLTIQCQVDSQVTMMFWYRQQPGQSLTLIATANQGSEATYESGFVIDKFPISRPNLTFSTLTVSNMSPEDSSIYLCSVLVWSGGAETEAFFGQGTRLTVV.

This clonotype was observed at least ten times. The chain carries TRBV28 and TRBJ2-5; 11 nucleotides line up with TRBD2. Germline trimming cut 5 bases from V and 1 base from J; bases unmatched to any gene: 3. CDR3 length: 15 amino acids. The germline V gene has CDR1 MDHEN and CDR2 SYDVKM. The chain's CDR3 is CASSQTSGIQETQYF. As DNA, the CDR3 is TGTGCCAGCAGTCAGACTAGCGGGATCCAAGAGACCCAGTACTTC.

The chain joins TRBV7-3 to TRBJ1-2, with 9 bases fitting TRBD1. V was pared by 5 bases and J by 7 bases, with 5 bases of the junction left unmatched. Germline V CDR1 and CDR2: SGHTA, FQGTGA. The length of the CDR3 is 13 residues. The CDR3 nucleotides read TGTGCCAGCAGCAAGGGACAGGGTGGTGGCTACACCTTC. Amino acids: CASSKGQGGGYTF. Variable domain in full (rest from reference TRBV7-3 and TRBJ1-2): GAGVSQTPSNKVTEKGKYVELRCDPISGHTALYWYRQSLGQGPEFLIYFQGTGAADDSGLPNDRFFAVRPEGSVSTLKIQRTERGDSAVYLCASSKGQGGGYTFGSGTRLTVV.

This CDR3 reads CASSVRPTGELFF. In nucleotides, the CDR3 is TGTGCCAGCAGTGTACGGCCCACCGGGGAGCTGTTTTTT. The chain is built from TRBV2 and TRBJ2-2; D not resolved. The V gene lost 4 bases and the J gene lost 4 bases, with 7 bases spanning the gap. Germline CDR1 SNHLY, CDR2 FYNNEI. This CDR3 has 13 amino acids. Full variable domain (rest looked up from reference TRBV2 and TRBJ2-2): EPEVTQTPSHQVTQMGQEVILRCVPISNHLYFYWYRQILGQKVEFLVSFYNNEISEKSEIFDDQFSVERPDGSNFTLKIRSTKLEDSAMYFCASSVRPTGELFFGEGSRLTVL.

This sequence joins TRBV4-1 and TRBJ2-2; TRBD2 is a possible D gene (6 bases). The CDR3 totals 16 residues. V shed 1 base and J shed 3 bases, with 12 bases lying between them. From germline, CDR1 is MGHRA and CDR2 YSYEKL. The CDR3 region is CASSQGDSGYTGELFF. CDR3 sequence (DNA): TGCGCCAGCAGCCAAGGGGATAGCGGATACACCGGGGAGCTGTTTTTT.

Many counts were recorded for this clonotype. J is TRBJ2-7 and V is TRBV7-6; 8 bases agree with TRBD1. Germline CDR1 and CDR2: SGHVS and FNYEAQ. The V and J ends lost 5 bases and 6 bases, in that order; junction bases with no gene match: 6. There are 13 residues in the CDR3. This CDR3 reads CASSHGQGGEQYF. The CDR3 nucleotides are TGTGCCAGCAGCCACGGACAGGGCGGCGAGCAGTACTTC.

Comment on this clonotype: A read error is likely, as this CDR3 ends without the conserved phenylalanine or tryptophan. CDR3 in DNA: TGTGCCAGCAGACCGGGACGGATGAACACTGAAGCTTTCCTT. Translating gives CASRPGRMNTEAFL. This chain links TRBV11-3 with TRBJ1-1; tentatively, D is TRBD1 (5 bases). Germline V gene data show CDR1 as SGHNT and CDR2 as YENEEA. V was cut by 6 bases and J by 0 bases, with 11 bases left in between. The length of the CDR3 is 14 residues.

V usage is TRBV11-2 and J usage is TRBJ1-3; TRBD1 matches at 7 bases. The V gene end was trimmed by 6 bases and the J gene end by 0 bases; junction bases not matched to a gene: 8. CDR1 is SGHAT and CDR2 is FQNNGV in the germline V gene. The CDR3 has 16 residues. The DNA of the CDR3 is TGTGCCAGCAGTTACCAGAGGGGGCTCTCTGGAAACACCATATATTTT. Translated, it gives CASSYQRGLSGNTIYF.

This clonotype has just a few counts. The chain is built from TRBV25-1 and TRBJ2-1, with D uncertain. Germline V lookup: CDR1 MGHDK, CDR2 SYGVNS. Trimming shortened V by 2 bases and J by 5 bases, and 10 bases separated the two germline ends. The CDR3 is 14 amino acids. The CDR3, as DNA: TGTGCCAGCAGTGAACTGGGCAAGGACAATGAGCAGTTCTTC. Protein product: CASSELGKDNEQFF.

The chain has TRBV7-6 and TRBJ2-1, with 10 bases lining up with TRBD2. The V gene's germline CDR1 is SGHVS and CDR2 FNYEAQ. The CDR3 covers 18 residues. Losses at the gene ends were 4 bases for V and 8 bases for J; bases not matched to a gene: 17. CDR3 region: CASSSGSSGSPLLDEQFF. The DNA for the CDR3 is TGTGCCAGCAGCTCAGGTTCTAGCGGGAGTCCCCTTTTGGATGAGCAGTTCTTC.

The chain has TRBV29-1 and TRBJ2-7, with 8 bases matching TRBD2. The CDR3 is made up of 12 amino acids. The germline V gene encodes CDR1 SQVTM and CDR2 ANQGSEA. Losses at the gene ends were 7 bases for V and 5 bases for J; bases not matched to a gene: 7. The CDR3 spells CSAQRELNEQYF. Written as DNA, the CDR3 is TGCAGCGCGCAGCGGGAGCTCAACGAGCAGTACTTC.

The chain carries TRBV9 and TRBJ1-2, with a possible D match to TRBD1 (5 bases). V lost 7 bases and J lost 4, with 17 bases in between. This CDR3 region has 14 residues. Germline assignment: CDR1 SGDLS and CDR2 YYNGEE. CDR3 coding DNA: TGTGCCAGCGGGGCAGTCGCTAGGGGCTATGGCTACACCTTC. Its translation is CASGAVARGYGYTF.

V usage is TRBV19 and J usage is TRBJ2-2, with D possibly being TRBD1 (6 bases). This CDR3 region has 15 residues. Germline V gene data show CDR1 as LNHDA and CDR2 as SQIVND (reference sequence). The V end was cut by 5 bases, the J end by 3 bases, with 13 bases between. DNA for the CDR3: TGTGCCAGTAGTGAAGGGACACGCTACACCGGGGAGCTGTTTTTT. It codes for CASSEGTRYTGELFF.

The chain is built from TRBV20-1 and TRBJ1-3; D call uncertain. CDR1 DFQATT and CDR2 SNEGSKA come from the germline V gene (reference sequence). Between the trimmed V and J ends, which lost 0 bases and 0 bases, there was a span of 15 bases. The CDR3 covers 17 residues. The CDR3 protein is CSARDPRTVSSGNTIYF. CDR3 in DNA: TGCAGTGCTAGAGATCCAAGAACAGTCTCCTCTGGAAACACCATATATTTT.

The chain is built from TRBV6-2 or TRBV6-3 and TRBJ2-2; 10 bases fit TRBD2. From germline, CDR1 is MNHEY and CDR2 SVGEGT. This CDR3 has 17 residues. V lost 2 bases to trimming and J lost 4 bases; unmatched junction nucleotides: 7. CDR3 in amino acids: CASSYTGTSVGTGELFF. The CDR3, as DNA: TGTGCCAGCAGTTACACTGGGACTAGCGTGGGCACCGGGGAGCTGTTTTTT.

The rearrangement uses TRBV6-2 or TRBV6-3 and TRBJ2-2; 8 nucleotides agree with TRBD2. The CDR3 covers 14 residues. Germline assignment: CDR1 MNHEY and CDR2 SVGEGT. The trim removed 10 bases at V and 4 bases at J, leaving 8 bases unmatched. The CDR3 loop is CATRGLAGTGELFF. CDR3 in DNA: TGTGCCACTAGAGGACTAGCCGGCACCGGGGAGCTGTTTTTT.

V gene TRBV28 combines with J gene TRBJ2-3, with D tentatively TRBD2 (5 bases). V was cut by 5 bases and J by 1 base, with 16 bases left in between. The CDR3 has 16 residues. Germline CDR1 MDHEN, CDR2 SYDVKM. The CDR3: CASSPRTGRGTDTQYF. CDR3 coding DNA: TGTGCCAGCAGTCCGAGGACGGGAAGGGGCACAGATACGCAGTATTTT.

This clonotype has more than one count but fewer than ten. The chain links TRBV4-3 to TRBJ1-2; TRBD1 matches 8 bases. This CDR3 has 16 residues. CDR1 and CDR2 (germline): LGHNA, YSLEER. Trimming removed 0 bases from V and 4 bases from J; junction bases left unmatched: 7. CDR3 bases: TGCGCCAGCAGCCAAGATGCAGGGGGCGCGGGCTATGGCTACACCTTC. It codes for CASSQDAGGAGYGYTF.

Turning to this clonotype: Relative to the germline gene, one junction end is altered; a read error may explain this. The gene calls are TRBV7-2 and TRBJ2-1; D is unclear. Per the germline V gene, CDR1 is SGHTA and CDR2 is FQGNSA. The CDR3 sequence is 14 residues long. CDR3 protein: CASREGGSYHEQFF. CDR3 bases: TGTGCCAGCAGAGAAGGTGGGTCCTACCATGAGCAGTTCTTC. The full variable domain, in which reference TRBV7-2 and TRBJ2-1 provide the parts outside the CDR3, is GAGVSQSPSNKVTEKGKDVELRCDPISGHTALYWYRQSLGQGLEFLIYFQGNSAPDKSGLPSDRFSAERTGGSVSTLTIQRTQQEDSAVYLCASREGGSYHEQFFGPGTRLTVL.

This rearrangement joins TRBV7-2 to TRBJ2-5, with TRBD2 identical over 12 bases. Germline V lookup: CDR1 SGHTA, CDR2 FQGNSA. Trimming removed 7 bases from V and 4 bases from J; junction bases left unmatched: 7. There are 15 residues in the CDR3. The CDR3 sequence is CASTLAGGVGETQYF. CDR3 in DNA: TGTGCCAGCACCCTAGCGGGAGGGGTCGGAGAGACCCAGTACTTC.

In this sample, this clonotype turned up a few times. For the CDR3, the DNA is TGTGCCAGCAGCTTCGGACTAGCGGTAGAAAACAATGAGCAGTTCTTC. Amino acids: CASSFGLAVENNEQFF. V is TRBV7-9 and J is TRBJ2-1; 10 bases are shared with TRBD2. Germline CDR1 and CDR2: SEHNR and FQNEAQ (reference sequence). CDR3 length: 16 amino acids. V dropped 3 bases and J dropped 5; count of bases not matched to a gene: 7.

The chain carries TRBV20-1 and TRBJ2-7; D perhaps matches TRBD2 (5 bases). V lost 5 bases and J lost 4, with 21 bases in between. CDR1 is DFQATT, CDR2 SNEGSKA, per germline (reference sequence). The CDR3 consists of 15 residues. The CDR3 nucleotides read TGCAGTGCTTACGCCGCCATCCCGGGAAAATACGAGCAGTACTTC. Translating it yields CSAYAAIPGKYEQYF.

The chain employs TRBV19 and TRBJ2-7; TRBD2 matches 11 bases. V shed 5 bases and J 2 bases; nucleotides not matched to a gene: 14. Germline V gives CDR1 LNHDA, CDR2 SQIVND (reference sequence). The CDR3 is 18 residues long. CDR3 DNA: TGTGCCAGTAGTGCTCAGGGGATTCGACTAGCGGGGACCTACGAGCAGTACTTC. Translated, it gives CASSAQGIRLAGTYEQYF.

This clonotype was counted between two and nine times. V is TRBV7-8 and J is TRBJ2-7; TRBD2 matches 7 bases. V dropped 4 bases and J dropped 1; count of bases not matched to a gene: 10. The CDR3 length is 16 residues. Germline V gives CDR1 SGHVS, CDR2 FQNEAQ. The CDR3 region is CASSSLGFGGSYEQYF. CDR3 DNA sequence: TGTGCCAGCAGCTCCCTAGGGTTCGGGGGGTCCTACGAGCAGTACTTC.

This sequence joins TRBV10-3 and TRBJ2-7; TRBD1 matches 8 bases. Trimming cost V 8 bases and J 7 bases; bases outside gene matches: 13. CDR3 length: 14 residues. From germline, CDR1 is ENHRY and CDR2 SYGVKD. The CDR3 spells CAIEGQGALGEQYF. CDR3 DNA: TGTGCCATCGAGGGGCAGGGGGCGTTGGGAGAGCAGTACTTC.

The chain uses TRBV7-9 and TRBJ2-1; 10 bases are shared with TRBD1. Germline V gives CDR1 SEHNR, CDR2 FQNEAQ (reference sequence). CDR3 length equals 15 residues. V was clipped by 1 base and J by 10 bases; unmatched bases: 7. In nucleotides, the CDR3 is TGTGCCAGCAGCTTAGTTGGACAGGGGGGAAAGGAGCAGTTCTTC. Translating it yields CASSLVGQGGKEQFF. Variable domain in full (rest from reference TRBV7-9 and TRBJ2-1): DTGVSQNPRHKITKRGQNVTFRCDPISEHNRLYWYRQTLGQGPEFLTYFQNEAQLEKSRLLSDRFSAERPKGSFSTLEIQRTEQGDSAMYLCASSLVGQGGKEQFFGPGTRLTVL.